Presented here are 27 T cell receptor beta chains from one specimen sequenced in a study of T cell changes during pregnancy in multiple sclerosis. Data came from immunoSEQ multiplex PCR; TCRdb stores just in-frame clones and leaves some out. The repertoire consists of around 57,000 clones, with around 89% occurring once and the leading ten covering roughly 0.9%. The material sequenced was peripheral blood, taken in the first trimester of pregnancy. These receptors came from a female donor in good health, enrolled as a control in a pregnancy study.

The J gene is TRBJ1-3, the V gene TRBV30; D is uncertain. Trimming shortened V by 0 bases and J by 0 bases, and 3 bases separated the two germline ends. The CDR3 length is 13 residues. Germline V gene data show CDR1 as GTSNPN and CDR2 as SVGIG (reference sequence). CDR3 region: CAWSVSSGNTIYF. The CDR3 nucleotides are TGTGCCTGGAGTGTGAGCTCTGGAAACACCATATATTTT.

This clone was recorded once. The chain uses TRBV9 and TRBJ2-1; TRBD1 might be the D (6 bases). CDR3 length: 15 amino acids. V lost 6 bases and J 4 bases, leaving 17 bases between the germline ends. Per the germline V gene, CDR1 is SGDLS and CDR2 is YYNGEE. CDR3 sequence reads: CASTNDRTPYNEQFF. CDR3 nucleotides: TGTGCCAGCACCAACGACAGGACCCCGTACAATGAGCAGTTCTTC.

The V gene is TRBV7-9, the J gene TRBJ2-3; 8 bases match TRBD2. The length of the CDR3 is 16 residues. Germline values: CDR1 SEHNR, CDR2 FQNEAQ (reference sequence). V lost 2 bases and J lost 2; bases outside the gene matches: 6. The CDR3 region has the DNA TGTGCCAGCAGCTTACATGCGGGGGGCCCCACAGATACGCAGTATTTT. Translated, it gives CASSLHAGGPTDTQYF.

V usage is TRBV7-2 and J usage is TRBJ1-2; the D is unclear. Germline V CDR1 and CDR2: SGHTA, FQGNSA. The CDR3 consists of 14 residues. Trimming took 4 bases from V and 2 from J, leaving 11 bases between them. The CDR3 coding sequence is TGTGCCAGCAGCTCCCCGGCGGGAAACTATGGCTACACCTTC. As protein: CASSSPAGNYGYTF. Drawing the rest from reference TRBV7-2 and TRBJ1-2, the complete variable domain is GAGVSQSPSNKVTEKGKDVELRCDPISGHTALYWYRQSLGQGLEFLIYFQGNSAPDKSGLPSDRFSAERTGGSVSTLTIQRTQQEDSAVYLCASSSPAGNYGYTFGSGTRLTVV.

This clone was seen a single time. CDR3 amino acids: CASSFPGGPFYNEQFF. The CDR3 bases are TGTGCCAGCTCCTTTCCAGGGGGTCCTTTCTACAATGAGCAGTTCTTC. The rearrangement links TRBV18 to TRBJ2-1; 7 bases align to TRBD1. This CDR3 has 16 amino acids. Germline CDR1 KGHSH, CDR2 LQKENI. The V gene end was trimmed by 6 bases and the J gene end by 3 bases; junction bases not matched to a gene: 11.

The CDR3 region has the DNA TGTGCCAGCAGTGAAGAGAGACCGGAGGTTTCACCCCTCCACTTT. Translation gives CASSEERPEVSPLHF. V is TRBV6-1 and J is TRBJ1-6; D is uncertain. Germline CDR1 and CDR2: MNHNS and SASEGT. V lost 1 base and J 9 bases, leaving 13 bases between the germline ends. CDR3 length: 15 amino acids.

The chain is built from TRBV30 and TRBJ2-2; TRBD1 might be the D (6 bases). The CDR3 is 15 amino acids. Trimming left V 0 bases short and J 2 bases short, with 10 bases between. The germline V gene has CDR1 GTSNPN and CDR2 SVGIG (reference sequence). As DNA, the CDR3 is TGTGCCTGGAGTGTGGGGGACACCAACACCGGGGAGCTGTTTTTT. Its translation: CAWSVGDTNTGELFF.

The J gene is TRBJ1-2, the V gene TRBV5-4; D gene unclear. The CDR3 contains 12 residues. V lost 3 bases to trimming and J lost 6 bases, with 9 bases between them. Germline V gene data show CDR1 as SGHNT and CDR2 as YYREEE (reference sequence). Here the CDR3 reads CASSSTPDGYTF. The DNA of the CDR3 is TGTGCCAGCAGCTCAACCCCGGATGGCTACACCTTC. The whole variable domain, remainder taken from reference TRBV5-4 and TRBJ1-2, is ETGVTQSPTHLIKTRGQQVTLRCSSQSGHNTVSWYQQALGQGPQFIFQYYREEENGRGNFPPRFSGLQFPNYSSELNVNALELDDSALYLCASSSTPDGYTFGSGTRLTVV.

The chain uses TRBV10-3 and TRBJ2-7, with TRBD1 matching 7 bases. J was trimmed by 4 bases and V by 3 bases; bases with no gene match: 6. This CDR3 spans 14 amino acids. From germline, CDR1 is ENHRY and CDR2 SYGVKD. As DNA, the CDR3 is TGTGCCATCAGTGACGAGGACAGGACGTACGAGCAGTACTTC. Protein product: CAISDEDRTYEQYF.

J is TRBJ2-3 and V is TRBV4-2; 7 bases agree with TRBD2. CDR1 is LGHNA, CDR2 YNFKEQ, per germline. V was pared by 1 base and J by 2 bases, with 3 bases of the junction left unmatched. CDR3 size: 15 residues. CDR3 in amino acids: CASSQGAGDTDTQYF. CDR3 nucleotides: TGTGCCAGCAGCCAAGGTGCGGGGGACACAGATACGCAGTATTTT.

The chain has TRBV14 and TRBJ2-7; no clear D. The CDR3 covers 12 residues. Germline loops: CDR1 SGHDN, CDR2 FVKESK. V was trimmed by 3 bases and J by 0 bases, leaving 3 bases between them. The CDR3, as DNA: TGTGCCAGCAGCCATATCTCCTACGAGCAGTACTTC. Amino acid sequence: CASSHISYEQYF. Full variable domain (remainder filled in from reference TRBV14 and TRBJ2-7): EAGVTQFPSHSVIEKGQTVTLRCDPISGHDNLYWYRRVMGKEIKFLLHFVKESKQDESGMPNNRFLAERTGGTYSTLKVQPAELEDSGVYFCASSHISYEQYFGPGTRLTVT.

J is TRBJ1-2 and V is TRBV9; D is unresolved. Germline V gives CDR1 SGDLS, CDR2 YYNGEE. The CDR3 is made up of 16 amino acids. V was shortened by 0 bases and J by 2 bases, with 14 bases between the two germline ends. CDR3 loop: CASSVGGGPLNYGYTF. The CDR3 bases are TGTGCCAGCAGCGTAGGGGGAGGCCCGTTGAACTATGGCTACACCTTC.

This chain uses TRBV27 with TRBJ1-6, with 8 bases identical to TRBD1. Trimming cost V 7 bases and J 8 bases; bases outside gene matches: 7. The CDR3 loop spans 14 amino acids. CDR1 is MNHEY, CDR2 SMNVEV, per germline (reference sequence). The CDR3 is CASKIDRGYSPLHF. CDR3 nucleotide sequence: TGTGCCAGCAAAATAGACAGGGGTTATTCACCCCTCCACTTT.

The rearrangement joins TRBV12-5 to TRBJ1-5; D gene unclear. Germline values: CDR1 LGHNT, CDR2 FRNRAP. This CDR3 spans 14 amino acids. Trimming removed 6 bases at V and 1 base at J, with 10 bases between. The DNA of the CDR3 is TGTGCTAGTGGAGCGGGAGGCAGCAATCAGCCCCAGCATTTT. Protein: CASGAGGSNQPQHF.

This clone has only a few counts. The chain couples TRBV9 to TRBJ1-1, with a tentative D call TRBD1 (5 bases). The ends were cut back, 0 bases at V and 3 bases at J, with 12 bases in the middle. The CDR3 runs 15 residues. Germline V gives CDR1 SGDLS, CDR2 YYNGEE. The CDR3 DNA is TGTGCCAGCAGCGTAGACAACAGGTGGGACACTGAAGCTTTCTTT. Its protein is CASSVDNRWDTEAFF.

The chain employs TRBV7-3 and TRBJ2-2, with D maybe TRBD2 (5 bases). Deletions cut 4 bases from V and 3 bases from J, with 15 bases between. Germline CDR1 SGHTA, CDR2 FQGTGA. The CDR3 is made up of 16 amino acids. CDR3 sequence reads: CASSSKSTSYTGELFF. In nucleotides, the CDR3 is TGTGCCAGCAGCTCCAAATCCACTAGTTACACCGGGGAGCTGTTTTTT.

The chain is built from TRBV4-3 and TRBJ2-5; D ambiguous. Germline V gives CDR1 LGHNA, CDR2 YSLEER. The CDR3 length is 16 residues. V lost 1 base and J lost 1, with 13 bases in between. The CDR3 is CASSQAFDTIQETQYF. The CDR3 DNA reads TGCGCCAGCAGCCAAGCCTTTGACACAATCCAAGAGACCCAGTACTTC.

The sample holds a few counts of this clone. This chain links TRBV5-6 with TRBJ1-1, with D possibly TRBD1 on 6 matching bases. Germline CDR1 SGHDT, CDR2 YYEEEE. Trimming cost V 5 bases and J 1 base, with 6 bases left between them. The CDR3 runs 12 residues. CDR3 residues: CASRQGNTEAFF. The CDR3 DNA reads TGTGCCAGCAGACAGGGGAACACTGAAGCTTTCTTT.

This clone showed up just once. V usage is TRBV7-6 and J usage is TRBJ2-3; D not certain. Germline loops: CDR1 SGHVS, CDR2 FNYEAQ. The CDR3 extends over 11 amino acids. Trimming took 4 bases from V and 6 from J, leaving 5 bases between them. DNA of the CDR3: TGTGCCAGCAGCTCCGAGGATACGCAGTATTTT. It translates to CASSSEDTQYF.

The chain uses TRBV30 and TRBJ2-5; D not resolved. The CDR3 extends over 11 amino acids. The germline gives CDR1 GTSNPN, CDR2 SVGIG (reference sequence). V was pared by 4 bases and J by 3 bases, with 6 bases between. CDR3 region: CAWKAEETQYF. CDR3 nucleotides: TGTGCCTGGAAGGCGGAAGAGACCCAGTACTTC.

The rearrangement joins TRBV4-1 to TRBJ1-5; TRBD1 might be the D (5 bases). Deletions cut 3 bases from V and 5 bases from J, with 20 bases between. The CDR3 has 17 amino acids. From germline, CDR1 is MGHRA and CDR2 YSYEKL. The CDR3 sequence: CASSQGGGLQSDQPQHF. The CDR3 coding sequence is TGCGCCAGCAGCCAGGGGGGAGGTTTACAATCGGATCAGCCCCAGCATTTT.

This clone was counted once. The V gene is TRBV9, the J gene TRBJ1-1; the match to TRBD1 covers 9 bases. J gave up 9 bases and V 4 bases, and 13 bases lay outside the gene matches. Germline values: CDR1 SGDLS, CDR2 YYNGEE. There are 15 residues in the CDR3. The CDR3 sequence is CASSPDGTGKRQAFF. DNA for the CDR3: TGTGCCAGCAGCCCGGATGGGACAGGGAAGAGGCAAGCTTTCTTT.

V is TRBV15 and J is TRBJ1-2; perhaps TRBD1 as D (5 bases). This CDR3 has 12 residues. CDR1 and CDR2 from the germline V gene are LNHNV and YYDKDF (reference sequence). V was clipped by 3 bases and J by 7 bases, with 9 bases between them. The CDR3 DNA reads TGTGCCACCAGCAGTGACCAGGGTGGCTACACCTTC. Translated, it gives CATSSDQGGYTF.

The chain joins TRBV18 to TRBJ2-5; 8 bases fit TRBD1. Germline assignment: CDR1 KGHSH and CDR2 LQKENI. J lost 1 base, V lost 5 bases, and 6 bases had no gene match. CDR3 length: 15 residues. CDR3 sequence reads: CASSGQGPVQETQYF. The CDR3 DNA sequence: TGTGCCAGCTCAGGACAGGGCCCTGTCCAAGAGACCCAGTACTTC.

This chain uses TRBV6-5 with TRBJ2-7; D is undetermined. V shed 2 bases and J shed 2 bases, with 7 bases lying between them. The CDR3 is made up of 13 amino acids. Per germline, CDR1 MNHEY and CDR2 SVGAGI. The CDR3 protein is CASSYSGPYEQYF. In DNA, the CDR3 is TGTGCCAGCAGTTACAGTGGCCCCTACGAGCAGTACTTC.

The chain carries TRBV9 and TRBJ2-7, with 8 bases matching TRBD1. This CDR3 region has 14 residues. The V and J ends lost 4 bases and 5 bases, in that order; junction bases with no gene match: 8. Germline V gene data show CDR1 as SGDLS and CDR2 as YYNGEE. CDR3: CASSTTGGPNEQYF. Here the CDR3 DNA reads TGTGCCAGCAGCACCACAGGGGGGCCCAACGAGCAGTACTTC. Using reference TRBV9 and TRBJ2-7 for the parts outside the CDR3, the full variable domain is DSGVTQTPKHLITATGQRVTLRCSPRSGDLSVYWYQQSLDQGLQFLIQYYNGEERAKGNILERFSAQQFPDLHSELNLSSLELGDSALYFCASSTTGGPNEQYFGPGTRLTVT.

V gene TRBV19 combines with J gene TRBJ1-5, with TRBD1 matching 9 bases. The germline gives CDR1 LNHDA, CDR2 SQIVND (reference sequence). The CDR3 spans 15 residues. Trimming removed 4 bases from V and 6 bases from J; junction bases left unmatched: 7. CDR3 coding DNA: TGTGCCAGTAGTAGCCGGGACAGGGACGGTCAGCCCCAGCATTTT. It encodes CASSSRDRDGQPQHF.